This TCR beta chain is drawn from a study of blood T cells in healthy people across ages. Study-level background: In model experiments, template switching was able to capture about one barcoded beta molecule for every two T cells that were present.

The table lists this clonotype with a few counts. What it binds is unknown. A second about 6 to 11 cycle PCR used barcoded and J-beta primers. One entry per CDR3 protein results from TCRdb running MiXCR on the 5' RACE reads. The sample includes approximately 850,000 distinct CDR3 sequences, about 42% of them seen just once. Findings of the study overall: Leaving the PBMCs unsorted stopped any conclusive comparison of naive versus antigen-experienced cells.

V was trimmed by 7 bases and J by 8 bases, leaving 15 bases between them. The CDR3 loop spans 13 amino acids. The TCR was taken from a man in his 60s in good health. Sequencing was carried out using blood. This rearrangement joins TRBV12-3 or TRBV12-4 to TRBJ2-1, with D possibly TRBD2 on 5 matching bases. CDR3 loop: CASTFPLADEQFF. The CDR3 bases are TGTGCCAGCACCTTTCCTCTAGCTGATGAGCAGTTCTTC.